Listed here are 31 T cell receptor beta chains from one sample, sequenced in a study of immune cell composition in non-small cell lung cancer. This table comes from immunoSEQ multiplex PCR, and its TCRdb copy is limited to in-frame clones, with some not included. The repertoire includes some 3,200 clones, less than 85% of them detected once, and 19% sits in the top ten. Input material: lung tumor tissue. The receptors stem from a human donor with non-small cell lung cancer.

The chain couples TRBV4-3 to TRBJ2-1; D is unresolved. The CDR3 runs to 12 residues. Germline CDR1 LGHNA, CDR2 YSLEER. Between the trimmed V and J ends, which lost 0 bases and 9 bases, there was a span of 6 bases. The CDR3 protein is CASSQERGEQFF. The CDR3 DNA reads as TGCGCCAGCAGCCAAGAAAGAGGTGAGCAGTTCTTC.

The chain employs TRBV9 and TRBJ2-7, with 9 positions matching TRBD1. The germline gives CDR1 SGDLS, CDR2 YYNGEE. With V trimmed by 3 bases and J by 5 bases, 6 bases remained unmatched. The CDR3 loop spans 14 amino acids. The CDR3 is CASSAGTGINEQYF. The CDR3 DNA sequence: TGTGCCAGCAGCGCCGGGACAGGGATCAACGAGCAGTACTTC.

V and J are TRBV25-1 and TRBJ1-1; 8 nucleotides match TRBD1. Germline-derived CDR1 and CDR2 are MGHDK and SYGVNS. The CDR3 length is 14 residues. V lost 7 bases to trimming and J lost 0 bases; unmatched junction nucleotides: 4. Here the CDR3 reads CASTRTGMNTEAFF. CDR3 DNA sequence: TGTGCCAGCACAAGGACAGGGATGAACACTGAAGCTTTCTTT.

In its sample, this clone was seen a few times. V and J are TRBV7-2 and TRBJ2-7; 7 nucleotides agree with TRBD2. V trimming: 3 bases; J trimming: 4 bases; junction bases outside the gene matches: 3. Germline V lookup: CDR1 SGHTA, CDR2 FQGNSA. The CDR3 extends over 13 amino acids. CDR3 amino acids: CASSFGGGYEQYF. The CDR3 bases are TGTGCCAGCAGCTTTGGGGGGGGTTACGAGCAGTACTTC.

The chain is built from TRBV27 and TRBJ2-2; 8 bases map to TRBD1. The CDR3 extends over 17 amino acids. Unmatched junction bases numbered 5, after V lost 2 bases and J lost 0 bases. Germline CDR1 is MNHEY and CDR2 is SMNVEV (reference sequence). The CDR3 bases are TGTGCCAGCAGTTTAGGGACAGGAGTTACGAACACCGGGGAGCTGTTTTTT. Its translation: CASSLGTGVTNTGELFF.

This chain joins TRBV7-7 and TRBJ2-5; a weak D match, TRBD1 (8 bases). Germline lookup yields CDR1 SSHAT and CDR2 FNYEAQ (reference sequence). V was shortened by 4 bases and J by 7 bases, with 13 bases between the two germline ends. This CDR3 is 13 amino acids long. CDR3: CASSSDREGTQYF. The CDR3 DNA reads TGTGCCAGCAGCTCGGACAGGGAGGGGACCCAGTACTTC. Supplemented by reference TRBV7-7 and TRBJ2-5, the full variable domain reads GAGVSQSPRYKVTKRGQDVTLRCDPISSHATLYWYQQALGQGPEFLTYFNYEAQPDKSGLPSDRFSAERPEGSISTLTIQRTEQRDSAMYRCASSSDREGTQYFGPGTRLLVL.

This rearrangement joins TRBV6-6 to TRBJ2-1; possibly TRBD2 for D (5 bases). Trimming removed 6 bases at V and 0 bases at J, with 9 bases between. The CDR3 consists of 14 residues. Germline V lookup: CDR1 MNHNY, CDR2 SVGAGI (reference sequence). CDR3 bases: TGTGCCAGCAGAACGGGGTCCTCCTACAATGAGCAGTTCTTC. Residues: CASRTGSSYNEQFF.

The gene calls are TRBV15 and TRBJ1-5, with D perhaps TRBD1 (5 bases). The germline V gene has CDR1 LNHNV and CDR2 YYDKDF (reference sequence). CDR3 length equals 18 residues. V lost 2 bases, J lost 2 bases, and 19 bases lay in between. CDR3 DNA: TGTGCCACCAGCAGATCCGGTGGGGGGACCCCTGGCAATCAGCCCCAGCATTTT. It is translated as CATSRSGGGTPGNQPQHF.

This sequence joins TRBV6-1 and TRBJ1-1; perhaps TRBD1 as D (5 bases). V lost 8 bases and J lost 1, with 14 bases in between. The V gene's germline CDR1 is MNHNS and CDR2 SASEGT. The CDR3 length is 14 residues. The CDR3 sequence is CASEPPGSNTEAFF. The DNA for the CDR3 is TGTGCCAGCGAGCCACCAGGGTCGAACACTGAAGCTTTCTTT.

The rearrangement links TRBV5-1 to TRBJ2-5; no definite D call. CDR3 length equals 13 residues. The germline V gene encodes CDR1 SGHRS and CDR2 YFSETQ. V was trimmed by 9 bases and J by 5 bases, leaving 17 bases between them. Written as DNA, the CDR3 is TGCGCCACCGCGAGACTGCCTGGGGAGACCCAGTACTTC. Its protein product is CATARLPGETQYF. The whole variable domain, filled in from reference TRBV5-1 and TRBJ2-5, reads KAGVTQTPRYLIKTRGQQVTLSCSPISGHRSVSWYQQTPGQGLQFLFEYFSETQRNKGNFPGRFSGRQFSNSRSEMNVSTLELGDSALYLCATARLPGETQYFGPGTRLLVL.

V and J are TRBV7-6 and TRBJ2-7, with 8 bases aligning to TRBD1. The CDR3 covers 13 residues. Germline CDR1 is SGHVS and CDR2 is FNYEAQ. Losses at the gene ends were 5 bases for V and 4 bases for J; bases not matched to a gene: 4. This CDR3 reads CASSQGAVYEQYF. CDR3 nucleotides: TGTGCCAGCAGCCAGGGGGCGGTTTACGAGCAGTACTTC. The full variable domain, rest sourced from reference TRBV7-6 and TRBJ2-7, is GAGVSQSPRYKVTKRGQDVALRCDPISGHVSLYWYRQALGQGPEFLTYFNYEAQQDKSGLPNDRFSAERPEGSISTLTIQRTEQRDSAMYRCASSQGAVYEQYFGPGTRLTVT.

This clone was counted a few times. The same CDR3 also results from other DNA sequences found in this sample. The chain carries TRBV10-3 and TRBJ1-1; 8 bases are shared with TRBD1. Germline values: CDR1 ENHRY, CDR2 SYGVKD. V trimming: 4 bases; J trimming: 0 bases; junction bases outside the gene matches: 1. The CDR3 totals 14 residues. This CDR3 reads CAISADRVNTEAFF. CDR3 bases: TGTGCCATCAGTGCGGACAGGGTGAACACTGAAGCTTTCTTT.

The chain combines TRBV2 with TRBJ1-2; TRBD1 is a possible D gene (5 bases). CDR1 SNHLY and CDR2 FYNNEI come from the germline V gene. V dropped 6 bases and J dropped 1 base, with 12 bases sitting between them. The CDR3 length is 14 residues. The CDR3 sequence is CASSVLTVNYGYTF. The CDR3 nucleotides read TGTGCCAGCAGCGTTTTGACAGTTAACTATGGCTACACCTTC. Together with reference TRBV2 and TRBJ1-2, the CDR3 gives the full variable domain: EPEVTQTPSHQVTQMGQEVILRCVPISNHLYFYWYRQILGQKVEFLVSFYNNEISEKSEIFDDQFSVERPDGSNFTLKIRSTKLEDSAMYFCASSVLTVNYGYTFGSGTRLTVV.

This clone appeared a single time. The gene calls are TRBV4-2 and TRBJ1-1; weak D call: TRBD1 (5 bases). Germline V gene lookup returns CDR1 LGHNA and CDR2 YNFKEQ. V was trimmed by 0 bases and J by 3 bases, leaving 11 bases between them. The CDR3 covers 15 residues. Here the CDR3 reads CASSQDPGGDTEAFF. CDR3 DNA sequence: TGTGCCAGCAGCCAAGACCCTGGGGGGGACACTGAAGCTTTCTTT.

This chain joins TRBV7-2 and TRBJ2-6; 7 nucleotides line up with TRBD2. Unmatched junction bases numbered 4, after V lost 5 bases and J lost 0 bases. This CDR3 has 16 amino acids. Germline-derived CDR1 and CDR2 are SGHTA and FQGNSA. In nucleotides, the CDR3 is TGTGCCAGCAGCCCCACGGGGGGCTCTGGGGCCAACGTCCTGACTTTC. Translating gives CASSPTGGSGANVLTF.

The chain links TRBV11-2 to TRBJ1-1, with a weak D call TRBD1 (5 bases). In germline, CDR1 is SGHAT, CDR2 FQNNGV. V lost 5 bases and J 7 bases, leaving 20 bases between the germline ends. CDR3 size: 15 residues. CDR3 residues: CASSRWTTEQSEAFF. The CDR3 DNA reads TGTGCCAGCAGCCGCTGGACAACAGAACAAAGTGAAGCTTTCTTT. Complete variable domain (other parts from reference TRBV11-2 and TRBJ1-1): EAGVAQSPRYKIIEKRQSVAFWCNPISGHATLYWYQQILGQGPKLLIQFQNNGVVDDSQLPKDRFSAERLKGVDSTLKIQPAKLEDSAVYLCASSRWTTEQSEAFFGQGTRLTVV.

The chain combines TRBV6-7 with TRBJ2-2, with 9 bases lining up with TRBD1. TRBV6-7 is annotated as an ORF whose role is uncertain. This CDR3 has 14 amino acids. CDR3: CVSGTGLSTGELFF. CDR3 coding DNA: TGTGTCTCGGGGACAGGGTTGTCCACCGGGGAGCTGTTTTTT.

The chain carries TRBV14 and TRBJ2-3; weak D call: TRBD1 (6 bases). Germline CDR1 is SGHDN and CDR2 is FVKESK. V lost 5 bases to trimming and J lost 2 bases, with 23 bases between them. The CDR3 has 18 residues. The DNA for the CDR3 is TGTGCCAGCAGCAAAGTGTTACCGGGACACGGATTCACAGATACGCAGTATTTT. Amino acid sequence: CASSKVLPGHGFTDTQYF.

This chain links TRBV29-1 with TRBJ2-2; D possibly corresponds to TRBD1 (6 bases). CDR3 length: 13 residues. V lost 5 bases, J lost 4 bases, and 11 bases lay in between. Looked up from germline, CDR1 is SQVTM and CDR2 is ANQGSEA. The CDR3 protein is CSVYRESTGELFF. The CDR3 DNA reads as TGCAGCGTTTACAGGGAGAGCACCGGGGAGCTGTTTTTT.

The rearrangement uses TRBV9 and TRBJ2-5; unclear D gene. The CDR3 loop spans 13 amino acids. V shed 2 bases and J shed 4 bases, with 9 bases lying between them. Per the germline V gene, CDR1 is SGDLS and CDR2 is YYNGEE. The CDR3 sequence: CASSVNPGETQYF. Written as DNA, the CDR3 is TGTGCCAGCAGCGTCAACCCCGGAGAGACCCAGTACTTC.

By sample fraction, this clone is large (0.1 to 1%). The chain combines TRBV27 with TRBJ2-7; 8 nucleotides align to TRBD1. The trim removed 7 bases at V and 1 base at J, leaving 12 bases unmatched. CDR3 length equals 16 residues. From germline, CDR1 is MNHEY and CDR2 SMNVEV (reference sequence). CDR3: CASIPFSRGQSYEQYF. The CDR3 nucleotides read TGTGCCAGCATCCCTTTTAGCAGGGGGCAGTCCTACGAGCAGTACTTC.

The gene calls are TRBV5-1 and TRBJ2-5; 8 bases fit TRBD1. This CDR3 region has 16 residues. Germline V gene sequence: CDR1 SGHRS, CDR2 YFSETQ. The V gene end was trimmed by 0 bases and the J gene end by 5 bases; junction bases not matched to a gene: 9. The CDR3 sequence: CASSLADRVREETQYF. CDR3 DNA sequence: TGCGCCAGCAGCTTGGCGGACAGGGTTCGAGAGGAGACCCAGTACTTC. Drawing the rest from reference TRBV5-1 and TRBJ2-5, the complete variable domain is KAGVTQTPRYLIKTRGQQVTLSCSPISGHRSVSWYQQTPGQGLQFLFEYFSETQRNKGNFPGRFSGRQFSNSRSEMNVSTLELGDSALYLCASSLADRVREETQYFGPGTRLLVL.

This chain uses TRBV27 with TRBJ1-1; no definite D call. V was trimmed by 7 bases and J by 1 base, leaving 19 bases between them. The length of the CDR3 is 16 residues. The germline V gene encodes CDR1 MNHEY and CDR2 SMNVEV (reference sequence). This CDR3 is CASTTTQNQRNTEAFF. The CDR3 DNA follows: TGTGCCAGCACCACGACACAAAACCAACGGAACACTGAAGCTTTCTTT.

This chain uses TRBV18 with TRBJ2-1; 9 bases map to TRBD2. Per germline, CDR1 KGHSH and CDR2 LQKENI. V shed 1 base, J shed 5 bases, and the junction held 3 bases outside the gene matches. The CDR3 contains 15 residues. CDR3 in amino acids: CASSPLPSGNNEQFF. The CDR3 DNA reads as TGTGCCAGCTCACCACTTCCTAGCGGGAACAATGAGCAGTTCTTC.

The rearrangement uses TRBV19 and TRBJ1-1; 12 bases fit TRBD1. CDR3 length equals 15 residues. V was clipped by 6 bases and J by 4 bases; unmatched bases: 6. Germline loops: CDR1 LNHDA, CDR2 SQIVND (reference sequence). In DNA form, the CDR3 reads TGTGCCAGTAGCGGGACAGGGGGCGCGGGCACTGAAGCTTTCTTT. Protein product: CASSGTGGAGTEAFF.

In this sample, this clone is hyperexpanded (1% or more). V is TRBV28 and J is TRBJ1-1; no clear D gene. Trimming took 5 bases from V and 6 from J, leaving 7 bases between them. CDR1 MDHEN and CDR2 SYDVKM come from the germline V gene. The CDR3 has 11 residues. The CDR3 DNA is TGTGCCAGCAGTCGACAAGCTGAAGCTTTCTTT. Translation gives CASSRQAEAFF.

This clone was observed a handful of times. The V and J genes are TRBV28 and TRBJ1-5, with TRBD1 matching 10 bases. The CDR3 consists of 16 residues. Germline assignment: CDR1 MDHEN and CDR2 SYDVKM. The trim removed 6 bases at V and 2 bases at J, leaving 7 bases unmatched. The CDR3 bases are TGTGCCAGCAGGGTCGGCGGGACAGGGGGCAATCAGCCCCAGCATTTT. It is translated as CASRVGGTGGNQPQHF.

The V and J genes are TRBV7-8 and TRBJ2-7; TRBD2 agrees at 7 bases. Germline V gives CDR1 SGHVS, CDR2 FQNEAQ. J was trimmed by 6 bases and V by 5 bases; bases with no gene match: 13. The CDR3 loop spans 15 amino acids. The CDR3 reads CASSPAGTTSAEQYF. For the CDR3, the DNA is TGTGCCAGCAGCCCGGCGGGGACTACCTCCGCCGAGCAGTACTTC. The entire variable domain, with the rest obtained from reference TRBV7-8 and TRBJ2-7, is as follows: GAGVSQSPRYKVAKRGQDVALRCDPISGHVSLFWYQQALGQGPEFLTYFQNEAQLDKSGLPSDRFFAERPEGSVSTLKIQRTQQEDSAVYLCASSPAGTTSAEQYFGPGTRLTVT.

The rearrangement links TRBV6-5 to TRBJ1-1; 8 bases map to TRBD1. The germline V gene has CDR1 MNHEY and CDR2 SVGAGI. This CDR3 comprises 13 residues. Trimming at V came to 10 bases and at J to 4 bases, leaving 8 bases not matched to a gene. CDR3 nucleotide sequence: TGTGCCATCAGAGACAGGGGCGGCACTGAAGCTTTCTTT. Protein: CAIRDRGGTEAFF.

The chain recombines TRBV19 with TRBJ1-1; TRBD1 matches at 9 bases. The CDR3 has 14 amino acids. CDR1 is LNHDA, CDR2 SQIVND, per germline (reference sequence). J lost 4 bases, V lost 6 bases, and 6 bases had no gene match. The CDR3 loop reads CASSPGQGSTEAFF. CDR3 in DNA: TGTGCCAGTAGCCCGGGACAGGGATCCACTGAAGCTTTCTTT. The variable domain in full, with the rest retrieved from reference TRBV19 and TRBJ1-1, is DGGITQSPKYLFRKEGQNVTLSCEQNLNHDAMYWYRQDPGQGLRLIYYSQIVNDFQKGDIAEGYSVSREKKESFPLTVTSAQKNPTAFYLCASSPGQGSTEAFFGQGTRLTVV.

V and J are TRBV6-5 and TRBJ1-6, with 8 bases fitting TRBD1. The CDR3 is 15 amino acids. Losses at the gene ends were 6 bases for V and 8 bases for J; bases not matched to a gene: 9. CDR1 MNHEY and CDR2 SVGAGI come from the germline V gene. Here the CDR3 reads CASSRTGMVDSPLHF. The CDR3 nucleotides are TGTGCCAGCAGCCGGACAGGGATGGTTGATTCACCCCTCCACTTT.